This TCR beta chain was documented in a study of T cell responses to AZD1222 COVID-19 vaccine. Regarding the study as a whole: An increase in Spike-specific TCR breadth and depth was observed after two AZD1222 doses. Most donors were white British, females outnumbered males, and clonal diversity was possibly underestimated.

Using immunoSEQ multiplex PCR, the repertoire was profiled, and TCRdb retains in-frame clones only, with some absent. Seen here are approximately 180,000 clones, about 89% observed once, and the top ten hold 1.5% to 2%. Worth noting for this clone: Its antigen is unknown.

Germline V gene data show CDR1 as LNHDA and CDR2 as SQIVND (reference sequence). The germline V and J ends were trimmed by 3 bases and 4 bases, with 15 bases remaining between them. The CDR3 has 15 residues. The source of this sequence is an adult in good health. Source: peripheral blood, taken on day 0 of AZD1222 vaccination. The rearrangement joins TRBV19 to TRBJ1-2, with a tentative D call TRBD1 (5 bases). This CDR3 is CASSILPDSRYGYTF. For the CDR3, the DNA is TGTGCCAGTAGTATTTTGCCCGACAGTCGCTATGGCTACACCTTC.